The clone carrying this TCR beta chain appeared a single time. Assay used: immunoSEQ multiplex PCR; TCRdb lists only in-frame clones, some missing. Of approximately 400,000 clones in the sample, roughly 90% were seen once. These data originate in a study of blood T cell repertoires in COVID-19. The overall study: Sources were T cells, B-cell-depleted T cells, or PBMCs; the material itself was cDNA or gDNA.

Per the germline V gene, CDR1 is SGDLS and CDR2 is YYNGEE. J gave up 4 bases and V 0 bases, and 6 bases lay outside the gene matches. CDR3 length equals 16 residues. This TCR was recovered from a middle-aged man with acute or convalescent COVID-19. Input material: peripheral blood. The rearrangement joins TRBV9 to TRBJ1-3; 8 bases agree with TRBD1. Here the CDR3 reads CASSVGAGGNGNTIYF. CDR3 coding DNA: TGTGCCAGCAGCGTAGGTGCAGGGGGCAACGGAAACACCATATATTTT. Together with reference TRBV9 and TRBJ1-3, the CDR3 gives the full variable domain: DSGVTQTPKHLITATGQRVTLRCSPRSGDLSVYWYQQSLDQGLQFLIQYYNGEERAKGNILERFSAQQFPDLHSELNLSSLELGDSALYFCASSVGAGGNGNTIYFGEGSWLTVV.